These 28 T cell receptor beta chains were all obtained from the same sample, sequenced in a study of shared clonotypes between healthy human individuals (dated by TCRdb to about 2020). Receptors were amplified or captured by the immunoSEQ multiplex PCR assay. TCRdb took this table from immuneACCESS and kept in-frame rearrangements with V and J called. Such tables lack part of the clones; where checked against another copy, unresolved V genes explain under half of the gap, and the rest is unexplained. The sample yields about 610,000 clones; 97% were counted once. The ten largest clones add up to 0.045% to 0.07% of the sample. Sequencing was carried out using naive CD4+ T cells sorted from blood. This specimen's cell subset or site label, interpreted: CD45RA+ positively selected. The receptors derive from a woman in her twenties or thirties in good health.

Turning to this clone: The identical CDR3 is also encoded by other nucleotide sequences in the sample. The V and J genes are TRBV5-1 and TRBJ2-2; no clear D gene. Between the trimmed V and J ends, which lost 0 bases and 1 base, there was a span of 7 bases. The CDR3 sequence is 15 residues long. The germline V gene has CDR1 SGHRS and CDR2 YFSETQ. The CDR3 coding sequence is TGCGCCAGCAGCTTGGCGGCGGAGAACACCGGGGAGCTGTTTTTT. Amino acids: CASSLAAENTGELFF.

This clone was counted a single time. The CDR3 DNA follows: TGTGCCAGCAGCCAGGGAATGACTAGCGGGATAGGCGAGACCCAGTACTTC. It is translated as CASSQGMTSGIGETQYF. This chain joins TRBV5-6 and TRBJ2-5; 11 bases line up with TRBD2. Germline V gene lookup returns CDR1 SGHDT and CDR2 YYEEEE. V trimming: 4 bases; J trimming: 5 bases; junction bases outside the gene matches: 13. This CDR3 has 17 amino acids.

The rearrangement joins TRBV4-1 to TRBJ2-1, with D unclear. The germline CDR1 and CDR2 sequences are MGHRA and YSYEKL. Trimming removed 2 bases from V and 4 bases from J, with 12 bases in between. The CDR3 has 15 residues. The CDR3 reads CASSQPSDGYNEQFF. CDR3 nucleotides: TGCGCCAGCAGCCAACCCTCGGACGGATACAATGAGCAGTTCTTC.

The chain couples TRBV29-1 to TRBJ2-5, with 10 bases identical to TRBD2. The CDR3 is 15 residues long. Germline CDR1 SQVTM, CDR2 ANQGSEA. V lost 7 bases to trimming and J lost 2 bases; unmatched junction nucleotides: 10. The CDR3 coding sequence is TGCAGCGCCGCCCCCGGGACTAGCGATCAAGAGACCCAGTACTTC. Translating it yields CSAAPGTSDQETQYF. Together with reference TRBV29-1 and TRBJ2-5, the CDR3 gives the full variable domain: SAVISQKPSRDICQRGTSLTIQCQVDSQVTMMFWYRQQPGQSLTLIATANQGSEATYESGFVIDKFPISRPNLTFSTLTVSNMSPEDSSIYLCSAAPGTSDQETQYFGPGTRLLVL.

The chain recombines TRBV10-3 with TRBJ2-5; 7 bases are shared with TRBD2. Trimming took 3 bases from V and 5 from J; bases not matched to a gene: 6. The CDR3 covers 14 residues. Germline V CDR1 and CDR2: ENHRY, SYGVKD. In DNA form, the CDR3 reads TGTGCCATCAGTGACGGACTAGGGGTGGAGACCCAGTACTTC. Protein: CAISDGLGVETQYF.

The genes are TRBV6-1 and TRBJ1-5; the D is unclear. Germline assignment: CDR1 MNHNS and CDR2 SASEGT. CDR3 length equals 14 residues. Trimming took off 2 bases at V and 6 bases at J, with 11 bases between the two ends. The CDR3 DNA reads TGTGCCAGCAGTGAAATTAATTTGGGTCAGCCCCAGCATTTT. Translated, it gives CASSEINLGQPQHF.

This rearrangement joins TRBV6-5 to TRBJ1-2; 8 positions match TRBD1. CDR1 is MNHEY, CDR2 SVGAGI, per germline. The CDR3 sequence is 14 residues long. The V gene end was trimmed by 9 bases and the J gene end by 6 bases; junction bases not matched to a gene: 12. This CDR3 reads CASSQGARLDGYTF. CDR3 DNA: TGTGCCAGTTCCCAGGGGGCGCGGCTCGATGGCTACACCTTC.

The V gene is TRBV6-1, the J gene TRBJ2-5; D assignment may be TRBD1 or TRBD2 (5 bases each). CDR3 length: 16 residues. Deletions cut 4 bases from V and 0 bases from J, with 15 bases between. Germline loops: CDR1 MNHNS, CDR2 SASEGT. This CDR3 is CASSGPLTADQETQYF. The DNA of the CDR3 is TGTGCCAGCAGTGGGCCTCTGACAGCGGACCAAGAGACCCAGTACTTC.

CDR3 sequence reads: CASSLTRIGPSSYEQYF. The CDR3 region has the DNA TGTGCCAGCAGTTTAACGCGAATAGGTCCCTCCTCCTACGAGCAGTACTTC. V and J are TRBV28 and TRBJ2-7; the D is unclear. Germline loops: CDR1 MDHEN, CDR2 SYDVKM. V gave up 2 bases and J gave up 0 bases, with 17 bases separating them. There are 17 residues in the CDR3.

With respect to this clone: Other DNA sequences in this sample translate to the same CDR3. The rearrangement joins TRBV5-6 to TRBJ2-7, with unresolved D. This CDR3 region has 11 residues. CDR1 and CDR2 from the germline V gene are SGHDT and YYEEEE. V was pared by 0 bases and J by 6 bases, with 4 bases between. CDR3 protein: CASSLVGEQYF. As DNA, the CDR3 is TGTGCCAGCAGCTTGGTGGGCGAGCAGTACTTC. The full variable domain, completed using reference TRBV5-6 and TRBJ2-7, is DAGVTQSPTHLIKTRGQQVTLRCSPKSGHDTVSWYQQALGQGPQFIFQYYEEEERQRGNFPDRFSGHQFPNYSSELNVNALLLGDSALYLCASSLVGEQYFGPGTRLTVT.

This clone was seen only once. This chain connects TRBV7-9 to TRBJ1-6, with no clear D. CDR1 SEHNR and CDR2 FQNEAQ come from the germline V gene (reference sequence). This CDR3 contains 15 residues. V was clipped by 1 base and J by 4 bases, with 8 bases between them. CDR3 amino acids: CASSLDENYNSPLHF. CDR3 nucleotides: TGTGCCAGCAGCTTAGATGAAAATTATAATTCACCCCTCCACTTT.

The chain links TRBV7-7 to TRBJ2-2; TRBD2 agrees at 13 bases. V was pared by 5 bases and J by 5 bases, with 5 bases of the junction left unmatched. CDR1 and CDR2 (germline): SSHAT, FNYEAQ (reference sequence). The CDR3 contains 16 residues. CDR3 in amino acids: CASSPTGLAGTGELFF. CDR3 nucleotides: TGTGCCAGCAGCCCTACGGGACTAGCGGGGACCGGGGAGCTGTTTTTT.

The V gene is TRBV4-1, the J gene TRBJ1-2, with a possible D match to TRBD1 (5 bases). Looked up from germline, CDR1 is MGHRA and CDR2 is YSYEKL. Deletions cut 4 bases from V and 1 base from J, with 13 bases between. The CDR3 is made up of 15 amino acids. For the CDR3, the DNA is TGCGCCAGCAGCCGGGGACCGGACGGTAACTATGGCTACACCTTC. It translates to CASSRGPDGNYGYTF.

The rearrangement uses TRBV2 and TRBJ1-2; TRBD1 is a possible D gene (5 bases). The CDR3 is 14 residues long. Germline CDR1 and CDR2: SNHLY and FYNNEI. Trimming stripped 2 bases from V and 6 bases from J, with 13 bases between. CDR3: CASSEQGSQHGYTF. DNA for the CDR3: TGTGCCAGCAGTGAACAGGGCTCACAACATGGCTACACCTTC.

The rearrangement joins TRBV5-1 to TRBJ2-2; no clear D. Trimming shortened V by 4 bases and J by 1 base, and 20 bases separated the two germline ends. The CDR3 sequence is 18 residues long. Looked up from germline, CDR1 is SGHRS and CDR2 is YFSETQ. For the CDR3, the DNA is TGCGCCAGCAGCCCCCGGGTTGGGCCACACTTGAACACCGGGGAGCTGTTTTTT. It translates to CASSPRVGPHLNTGELFF.

The CDR3 sequence is CASSTGQNNEQFF. Here the CDR3 DNA reads TGTGCCAGCTCAACGGGACAGAACAATGAGCAGTTCTTC. V is TRBV18 and J is TRBJ2-1; 7 bases map to TRBD1. The CDR3 extends over 13 amino acids. The germline V gene has CDR1 KGHSH and CDR2 LQKENI. J lost 5 bases, V lost 5 bases, and 3 bases had no gene match.

V gene TRBV18 combines with J gene TRBJ2-2, with 15 bases identical to TRBD2. V dropped 3 bases and J dropped 7; count of bases not matched to a gene: 12. CDR1 and CDR2 (germline): KGHSH, LQKENI. This CDR3 has 19 amino acids. The CDR3 bases are TGTGCCAGCTCACCGAAAAAACGGGGACTAGCGGGAGGCAACGGGGAGCTGTTTTTT. Amino acid sequence: CASSPKKRGLAGGNGELFF.

The V call is TRBV18, the J call TRBJ2-7, with 7 bases lining up with TRBD1. Germline V gene lookup returns CDR1 KGHSH and CDR2 LQKENI. V lost 4 bases, J lost 4 bases, and 4 bases stayed unmatched. CDR3 length: 13 amino acids. The CDR3 sequence: CASSLGGHYEQYF. The CDR3 coding sequence is TGTGCCAGCTCACTAGGGGGCCATTACGAGCAGTACTTC.

This chain connects TRBV10-2 to TRBJ2-5; either TRBD1 or TRBD2 may fit D (5 bases each). The CDR3 has 13 residues. CDR1 and CDR2 (germline): WSHSY, SAAADI. Trimming stripped 11 bases from V and 4 bases from J, with 17 bases between. DNA of the CDR3: TGCGCCGCTAGGGGACCAGTAGGAGAGACCCAGTACTTC. Translated, it gives CAARGPVGETQYF.

This clone was found once. J is TRBJ1-2 and V is TRBV28, with TRBD1 as a possible D gene (5 bases). In germline, CDR1 is MDHEN, CDR2 SYDVKM. Deletions cut 4 bases from V and 6 bases from J, with 15 bases between. The CDR3 runs 14 residues. The CDR3 bases are TGTGCCAGCAGTTGGCAGGGATACAGCCATGGCTACACCTTC. Translated, it gives CASSWQGYSHGYTF.

This rearrangement joins TRBV5-4 to TRBJ2-1; D is tentatively TRBD1 or TRBD2 (6 bases each). Per germline, CDR1 SGHNT and CDR2 YYREEE (reference sequence). The CDR3 covers 12 residues. V lost 5 bases and J lost 10, with 13 bases in between. The CDR3: CASRRQGREQFF. The CDR3 region has the DNA TGTGCCAGCAGGCGCCAGGGGAGGGAGCAGTTCTTC.

Of note for this clone: This sample includes further DNA sequences coding for the same CDR3. The rearrangement links TRBV28 to TRBJ2-7; TRBD2 aligns across 9 bases. Germline-derived CDR1 and CDR2 are MDHEN and SYDVKM. The trim removed 2 bases at V and 1 base at J, leaving 3 bases unmatched. The CDR3 spans 15 residues. The chain's CDR3 is CASSLGLAGSYEQYF. The CDR3 DNA follows: TGTGCCAGCAGTTTAGGCCTAGCGGGGTCCTACGAGCAGTACTTC.

This rearrangement joins TRBV27 to TRBJ2-3; D not certain. The germline gives CDR1 MNHEY, CDR2 SMNVEV (reference sequence). V lost 3 bases and J lost 0, with 10 bases in between. The CDR3 runs to 15 residues. CDR3 loop: CASSFGRVSTDTQYF. The CDR3 nucleotides read TGTGCCAGCAGTTTCGGACGTGTGAGCACAGATACGCAGTATTTT.

V usage is TRBV5-1 and J usage is TRBJ2-5; D might be TRBD1 (5 bases). This CDR3 region has 13 residues. Per the germline V gene, CDR1 is SGHRS and CDR2 is YFSETQ. V lost 5 bases to trimming and J lost 1 base, with 9 bases between them. CDR3 residues: CASRLGAQETQYF. CDR3 nucleotides: TGCGCCAGCAGACTTGGGGCCCAAGAGACCCAGTACTTC.

The gene calls are TRBV5-1 and TRBJ1-4; 7 nucleotides line up with TRBD1. V shed 4 bases and J 4 bases; nucleotides not matched to a gene: 13. In germline, CDR1 is SGHRS, CDR2 YFSETQ. The CDR3 covers 17 residues. CDR3 residues: CASSPQTGTVSNEKLFF. The CDR3 region has the DNA TGCGCCAGCAGCCCACAAACCGGGACAGTGAGTAATGAAAAACTGTTTTTT.

The chain employs TRBV4-1 and TRBJ1-4; D not certain. Germline CDR1 is MGHRA and CDR2 is YSYEKL. The CDR3 runs to 15 residues. V dropped 0 bases and J dropped 3 bases, with 8 bases sitting between them. The CDR3 DNA reads TGCGCCAGCAGCCAAGATCGAACAGCTAATGAAAAACTGTTTTTT. Its translation is CASSQDRTANEKLFF.

The J gene is TRBJ2-2, the V gene TRBV2, with D hard to call. The CDR3 is made up of 15 amino acids. CDR1 and CDR2 from the germline V gene are SNHLY and FYNNEI. The V and J ends lost 1 base and 0 bases respectively, with 6 bases between them. The CDR3 bases are TGTGCCAGCAGTGAAGTTCAGTCGAACACCGGGGAGCTGTTTTTT. Its translation is CASSEVQSNTGELFF.

The V gene is TRBV6-1, the J gene TRBJ2-7; the match to TRBD2 covers 7 bases. Germline CDR1 reads MNHNS; CDR2 reads SASEGT. V gave up 7 bases and J gave up 0 bases; unmatched junction bases: 9. There are 15 residues in the CDR3. The CDR3 coding sequence is TGTGCCAGCATGAGTGAGCGGGGAGACTCCTACGAGCAGTACTTC. Translation gives CASMSERGDSYEQYF.